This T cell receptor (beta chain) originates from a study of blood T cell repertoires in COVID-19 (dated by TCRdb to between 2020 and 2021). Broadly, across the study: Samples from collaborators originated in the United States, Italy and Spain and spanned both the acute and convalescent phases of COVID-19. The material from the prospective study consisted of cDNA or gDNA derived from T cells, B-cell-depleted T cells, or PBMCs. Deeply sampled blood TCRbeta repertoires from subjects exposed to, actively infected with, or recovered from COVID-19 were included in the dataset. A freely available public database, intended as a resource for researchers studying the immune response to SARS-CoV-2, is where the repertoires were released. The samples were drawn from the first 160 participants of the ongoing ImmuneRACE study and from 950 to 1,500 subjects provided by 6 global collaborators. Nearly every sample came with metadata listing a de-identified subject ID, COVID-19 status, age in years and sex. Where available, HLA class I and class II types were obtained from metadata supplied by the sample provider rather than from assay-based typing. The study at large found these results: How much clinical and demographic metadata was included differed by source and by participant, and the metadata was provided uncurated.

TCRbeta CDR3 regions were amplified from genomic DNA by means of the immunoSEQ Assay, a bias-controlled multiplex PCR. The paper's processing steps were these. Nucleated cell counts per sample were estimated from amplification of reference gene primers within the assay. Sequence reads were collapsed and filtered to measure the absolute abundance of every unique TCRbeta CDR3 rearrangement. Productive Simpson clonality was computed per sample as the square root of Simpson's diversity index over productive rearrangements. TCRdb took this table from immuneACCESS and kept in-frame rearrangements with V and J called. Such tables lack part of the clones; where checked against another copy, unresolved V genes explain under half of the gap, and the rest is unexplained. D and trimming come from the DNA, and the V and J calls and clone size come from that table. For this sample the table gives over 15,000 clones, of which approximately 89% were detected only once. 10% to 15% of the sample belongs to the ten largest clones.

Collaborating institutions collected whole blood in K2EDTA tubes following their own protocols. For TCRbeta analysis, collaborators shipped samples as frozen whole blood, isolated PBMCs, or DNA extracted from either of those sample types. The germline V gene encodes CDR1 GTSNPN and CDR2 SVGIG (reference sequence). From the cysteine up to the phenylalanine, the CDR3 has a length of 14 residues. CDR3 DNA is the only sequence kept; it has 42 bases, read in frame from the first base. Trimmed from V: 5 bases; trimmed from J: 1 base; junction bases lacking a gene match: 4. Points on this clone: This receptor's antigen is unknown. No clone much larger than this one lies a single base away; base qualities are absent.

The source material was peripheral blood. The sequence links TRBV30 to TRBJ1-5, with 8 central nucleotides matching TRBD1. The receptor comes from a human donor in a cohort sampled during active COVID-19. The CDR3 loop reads CAWGDRRSNQPQHF. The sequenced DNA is TGTGCCTGGGGGGACAGGAGGAGCAATCAGCCCCAGCATTTT.